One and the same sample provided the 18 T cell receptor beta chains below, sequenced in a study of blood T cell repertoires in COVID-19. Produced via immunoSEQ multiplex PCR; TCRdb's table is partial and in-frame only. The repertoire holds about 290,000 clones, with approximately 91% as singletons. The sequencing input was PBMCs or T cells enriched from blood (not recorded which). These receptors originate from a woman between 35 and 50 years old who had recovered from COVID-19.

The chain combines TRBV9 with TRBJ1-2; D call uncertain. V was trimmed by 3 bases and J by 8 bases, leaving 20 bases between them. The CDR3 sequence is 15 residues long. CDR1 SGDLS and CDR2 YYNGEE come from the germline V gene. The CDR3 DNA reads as TGTGCCAGCAGCGGGAGAGGGTCGGGTATTGGAGGCTACACCTTC. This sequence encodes CASSGRGSGIGGYTF. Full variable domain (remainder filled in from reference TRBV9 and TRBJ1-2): DSGVTQTPKHLITATGQRVTLRCSPRSGDLSVYWYQQSLDQGLQFLIQYYNGEERAKGNILERFSAQQFPDLHSELNLSSLELGDSALYFCASSGRGSGIGGYTFGSGTRLTVV.

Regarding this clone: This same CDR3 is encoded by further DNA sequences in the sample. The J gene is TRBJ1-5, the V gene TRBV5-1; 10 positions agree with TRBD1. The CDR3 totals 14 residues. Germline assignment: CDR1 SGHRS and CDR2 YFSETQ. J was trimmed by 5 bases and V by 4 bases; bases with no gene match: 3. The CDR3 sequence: CASSPGTGDQPQHF. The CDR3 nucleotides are TGCGCCAGCAGCCCCGGGACAGGGGATCAGCCCCAGCATTTT.

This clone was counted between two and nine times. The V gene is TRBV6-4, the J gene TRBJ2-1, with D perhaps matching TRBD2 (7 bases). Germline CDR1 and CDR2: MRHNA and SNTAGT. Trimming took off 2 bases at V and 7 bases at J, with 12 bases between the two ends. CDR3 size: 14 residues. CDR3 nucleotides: TGTGCCAGCAGTGACCGAGGGGGGGCTAATGAGCAGTTCTTC. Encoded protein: CASSDRGGANEQFF.

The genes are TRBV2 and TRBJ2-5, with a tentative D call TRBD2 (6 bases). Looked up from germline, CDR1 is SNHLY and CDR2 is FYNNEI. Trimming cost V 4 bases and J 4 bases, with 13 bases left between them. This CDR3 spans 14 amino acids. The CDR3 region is CASSGNAGGETQYF. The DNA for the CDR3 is TGTGCCAGCAGTGGGAACGCCGGGGGAGAGACCCAGTACTTC.

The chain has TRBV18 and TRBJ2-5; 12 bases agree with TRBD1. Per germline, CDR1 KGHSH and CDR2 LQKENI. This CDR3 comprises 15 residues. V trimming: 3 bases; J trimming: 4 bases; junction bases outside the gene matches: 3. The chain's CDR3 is CASSPGTGGRETQYF. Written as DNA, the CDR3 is TGTGCCAGCTCACCCGGGACAGGGGGCCGAGAGACCCAGTACTTC.

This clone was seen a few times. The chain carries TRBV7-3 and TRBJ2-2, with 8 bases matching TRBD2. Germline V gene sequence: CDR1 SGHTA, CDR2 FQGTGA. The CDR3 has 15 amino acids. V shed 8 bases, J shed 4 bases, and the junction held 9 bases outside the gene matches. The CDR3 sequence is CASAKSGSGTGELFF. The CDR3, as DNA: TGTGCCAGCGCCAAGAGCGGGAGTGGCACCGGGGAGCTGTTTTTT.

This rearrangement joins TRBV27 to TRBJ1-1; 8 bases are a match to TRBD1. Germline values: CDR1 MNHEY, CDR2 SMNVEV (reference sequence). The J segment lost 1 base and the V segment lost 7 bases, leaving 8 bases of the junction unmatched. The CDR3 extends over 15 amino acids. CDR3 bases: TGTGCCAGCAACAGGGGGTCCCTTAGGAACACTGAAGCTTTCTTT. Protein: CASNRGSLRNTEAFF.

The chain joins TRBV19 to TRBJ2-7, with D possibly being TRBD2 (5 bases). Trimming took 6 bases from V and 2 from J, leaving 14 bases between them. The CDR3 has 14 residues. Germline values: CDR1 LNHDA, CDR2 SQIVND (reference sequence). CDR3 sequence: CASSIIVEAYEQYF. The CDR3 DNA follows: TGTGCCAGTAGCATAATTGTGGAGGCCTACGAGCAGTACTTC. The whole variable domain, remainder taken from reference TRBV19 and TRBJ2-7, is DGGITQSPKYLFRKEGQNVTLSCEQNLNHDAMYWYRQDPGQGLRLIYYSQIVNDFQKGDIAEGYSVSREKKESFPLTVTSAQKNPTAFYLCASSIIVEAYEQYFGPGTRLTVT.

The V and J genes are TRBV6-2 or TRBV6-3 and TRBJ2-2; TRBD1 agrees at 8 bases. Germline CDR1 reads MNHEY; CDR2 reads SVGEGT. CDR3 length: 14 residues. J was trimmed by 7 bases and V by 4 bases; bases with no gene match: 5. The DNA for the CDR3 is TGTGCCAGCAGTTTTGGGACAGGAGGCGGGGAGCTGTTTTTT. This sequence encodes CASSFGTGGGELFF.

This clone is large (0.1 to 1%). The CDR3 DNA reads TGTGCCAGCAGTTACCCTTTGGGGGACTCCCAGTCCTACGAGCAGTACTTC. As protein: CASSYPLGDSQSYEQYF. The chain joins TRBV6-2 or TRBV6-3 to TRBJ2-7; D is perhaps TRBD2 (6 bases). Germline lookup yields CDR1 MNHEY and CDR2 SVGEGT. This CDR3 is 17 amino acids long. The V gene lost 2 bases and the J gene lost 1 base, with 18 bases spanning the gap.

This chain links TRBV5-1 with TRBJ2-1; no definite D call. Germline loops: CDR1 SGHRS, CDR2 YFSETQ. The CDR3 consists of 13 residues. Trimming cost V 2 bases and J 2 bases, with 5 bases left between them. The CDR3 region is CASSFDTYNEQFF. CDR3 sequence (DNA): TGCGCCAGCAGCTTCGACACCTACAATGAGCAGTTCTTC.

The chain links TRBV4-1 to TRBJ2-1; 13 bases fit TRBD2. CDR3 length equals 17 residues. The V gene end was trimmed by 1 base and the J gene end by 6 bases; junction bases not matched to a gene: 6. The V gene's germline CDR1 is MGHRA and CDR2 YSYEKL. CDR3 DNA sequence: TGCGCCAGCAGCCAAGGGCGCGGGACTAGCGGGGCCAATGAGCAGTTCTTC. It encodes CASSQGRGTSGANEQFF.

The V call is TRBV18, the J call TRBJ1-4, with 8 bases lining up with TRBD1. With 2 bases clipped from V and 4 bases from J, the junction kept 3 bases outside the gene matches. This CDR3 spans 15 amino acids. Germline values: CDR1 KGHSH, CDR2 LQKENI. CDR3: CASSPGQGSNEKLFF. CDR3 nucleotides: TGTGCCAGCTCACCAGGACAGGGAAGTAATGAAAAACTGTTTTTT.

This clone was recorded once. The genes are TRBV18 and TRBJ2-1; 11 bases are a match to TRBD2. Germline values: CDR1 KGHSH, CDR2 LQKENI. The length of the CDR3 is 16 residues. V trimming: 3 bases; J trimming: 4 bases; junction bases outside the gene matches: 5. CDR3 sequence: CASSPPGTSGYNEQFF. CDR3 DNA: TGTGCCAGCTCACCCCCCGGGACTAGCGGTTACAATGAGCAGTTCTTC.

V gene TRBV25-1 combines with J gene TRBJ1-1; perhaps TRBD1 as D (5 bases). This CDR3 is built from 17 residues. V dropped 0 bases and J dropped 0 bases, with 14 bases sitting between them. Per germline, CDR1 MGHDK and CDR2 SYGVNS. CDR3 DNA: TGTGCCAGCAGTGAATATAGGGGAACGACGATGAACACTGAAGCTTTCTTT. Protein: CASSEYRGTTMNTEAFF.

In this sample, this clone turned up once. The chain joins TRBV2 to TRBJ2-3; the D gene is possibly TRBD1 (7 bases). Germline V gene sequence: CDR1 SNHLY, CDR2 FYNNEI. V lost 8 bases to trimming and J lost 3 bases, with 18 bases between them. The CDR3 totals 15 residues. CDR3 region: CASLTRAGGTDTQYF. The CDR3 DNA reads TGTGCCAGCCTTACGCGGGCAGGGGGGACAGATACGCAGTATTTT.

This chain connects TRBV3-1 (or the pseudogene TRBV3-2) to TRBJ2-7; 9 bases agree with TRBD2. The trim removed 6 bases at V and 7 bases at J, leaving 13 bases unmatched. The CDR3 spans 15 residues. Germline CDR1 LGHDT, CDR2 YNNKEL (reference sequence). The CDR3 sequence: CASREEASGTEEQYF. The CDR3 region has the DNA TGTGCCAGCAGAGAAGAGGCTAGCGGGACTGAAGAGCAGTACTTC.

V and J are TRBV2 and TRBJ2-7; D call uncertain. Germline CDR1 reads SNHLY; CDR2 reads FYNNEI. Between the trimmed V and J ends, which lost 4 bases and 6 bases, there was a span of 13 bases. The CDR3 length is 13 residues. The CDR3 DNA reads TGTGCCAGCAGTGGTTGGGCTTATAGCGAGCAGTACTTC. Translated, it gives CASSGWAYSEQYF.